A single sample is the source of the 29 T cell receptor beta chains below, sequenced in a study of T-cell memory formation after mild COVID-19 (dated by TCRdb to 2020 to 2023). Libraries were constructed by 5' RACE. The listed sequencing device is Illumina NovaSeq 6000. TCRdb reran the public reads through fastp at Q25 and MiXCR, keeping productive beta chains. Rows are unified per CDR3 protein, each entry keeping the most common DNA and genes. This sample lists 580,000 or so distinct CDR3 sequences; 15% to 20% were detected once. Approximately 8.1% of the sample lies in the top ten. The sample was PBMCs or a T cell subset sorted from them (not recorded which). All receptors come from an adult woman who had mild COVID-19 (a few samples of this study predate the infection). The sample titles of this study are shuffled in the database, so cell type and time point are left out; the donor was told from shared clones.

The V call is TRBV19, the J call TRBJ1-2, with 11 bases lining up with TRBD1. This CDR3 comprises 15 residues. Germline V gene lookup returns CDR1 LNHDA and CDR2 SQIVND (reference sequence). V shed 4 bases and J 8 bases; nucleotides not matched to a gene: 9. CDR3 protein: CASSTGSDRGRGYTF. The CDR3 region has the DNA TGTGCCAGTAGTACCGGGTCGGACAGGGGGCGCGGCTACACCTTC.

The V gene is TRBV7-2, the J gene TRBJ2-2; TRBD1 matches 8 bases. This CDR3 spans 15 amino acids. V was clipped by 4 bases and J by 4 bases; unmatched bases: 5. The germline gives CDR1 SGHTA, CDR2 FQGNSA. CDR3 residues: CASSSWGTGTGELFF. The CDR3 DNA follows: TGTGCCAGCAGCTCTTGGGGGACAGGCACCGGGGAGCTGTTTTTT.

The CDR3 DNA follows: TGTGCCAGCGGCCGCCCTTCGGGAAGGAGCACTGAAGCTTTCTTT. Protein: CASGRPSGRSTEAFF. The chain employs TRBV27 and TRBJ1-1; D unresolved. Trimming cost V 8 bases and J 4 bases, with 20 bases left between them. CDR3 size: 15 residues. Germline loops: CDR1 MNHEY, CDR2 SMNVEV (reference sequence).

V gene TRBV20-1 combines with J gene TRBJ2-5; 9 bases line up with TRBD2. The V segment lost 5 bases and the J segment 3 bases; nucleotides outside the gene matches: 4. The CDR3 sequence is 13 residues long. Germline V gene data show CDR1 as DFQATT and CDR2 as SNEGSKA (reference sequence). DNA of the CDR3: TGCAGTGCTCCGCCTAGCGGGGAAGAGACCCAGTACTTC. Its translation: CSAPPSGEETQYF.

This chain connects TRBV3-1 to TRBJ2-2; D remains ambiguous. The CDR3 has 13 amino acids. The V end lost 4 bases, the J end lost 7 bases, and 10 bases lay between the germline ends. In germline, CDR1 is LGHDT, CDR2 YNNKEL (reference sequence). CDR3 in DNA: TGTGCCAGCAGCCCAAACTACGACGGGGAGCTGTTTTTT. This sequence encodes CASSPNYDGELFF.

The J gene is TRBJ2-7, the V gene TRBV7-2; possibly TRBD1 for D (6 bases). This CDR3 contains 15 residues. V shed 4 bases and J shed 5 bases, with 18 bases lying between them. Germline CDR1 and CDR2: SGHTA and FQGNSA. This CDR3 is CASSSAYRAIHEQYF. CDR3 bases: TGTGCCAGCAGCTCCGCCTACAGGGCCATCCACGAGCAGTACTTC.

This chain connects TRBV5-1 to TRBJ1-4; TRBD1 matches 7 bases. The germline CDR1 and CDR2 sequences are SGHRS and YFSETQ. CDR3 size: 16 residues. V shed 1 base, J shed 0 bases, and the junction held 3 bases outside the gene matches. The CDR3, as DNA: TGCGCCAGCAGCTTGAGGGGGCTTGCAACTAATGAAAAACTGTTTTTT. Protein product: CASSLRGLATNEKLFF.

This clonotype turned up a few times. This sequence joins TRBV27 and TRBJ2-7, with TRBD1 matching 9 bases. The CDR3 contains 14 residues. V lost 6 bases to trimming and J lost 0 bases; unmatched junction nucleotides: 3. Germline values: CDR1 MNHEY, CDR2 SMNVEV (reference sequence). The CDR3 reads CASRRDRASYEQYF. CDR3 DNA: TGTGCCAGCAGACGGGACAGGGCCTCCTACGAGCAGTACTTC.

The chain uses TRBV15 and TRBJ2-5; D may be TRBD1 or TRBD2 (9 bases each). With 3 bases removed from V and 2 bases from J, the gap between germline ends came to 31 bases. The CDR3 length is 21 residues. The germline CDR1 and CDR2 sequences are LNHNV and YYDKDF (reference sequence). The CDR3 reads CATSSTGQGVWREGWQETQYF. The CDR3 DNA reads as TGTGCCACCAGCAGCACGGGACAGGGAGTTTGGCGGGAGGGCTGGCAAGAGACCCAGTACTTC.

This clonotype was observed many times. The chain couples TRBV7-3 to TRBJ2-1; 10 bases line up with TRBD2. This CDR3 has 15 amino acids. Germline lookup yields CDR1 SGHTA and CDR2 FQGTGA. The J segment lost 4 bases and the V segment lost 5 bases, leaving 5 bases of the junction unmatched. The CDR3 region has the DNA TGTGCCAGCAGCCCGGCACTAGCGGGGTACAATGAGCAGTTCTTC. Encoded protein: CASSPALAGYNEQFF.

This clonotype came up a few times. This chain connects TRBV11-3 to TRBJ2-3; 11 positions agree with TRBD2. This CDR3 is 18 amino acids long. The V gene's germline CDR1 is SGHNT and CDR2 YENEEA. V lost 4 bases, J lost 4 bases, and 13 bases stayed unmatched. The CDR3 reads CASSSDPIAGGPADTQYF. The DNA of the CDR3 is TGTGCCAGCAGCTCGGATCCTATAGCGGGAGGGCCGGCAGATACGCAGTATTTT. The whole variable domain, filled in from reference TRBV11-3 and TRBJ2-3, reads EAGVVQSPRYKIIEKKQPVAFWCNPISGHNTLYWYLQNLGQGPELLIRYENEEAVDDSQLPKDRFSAERLKGVDSTLKIQPAELGDSAVYLCASSSDPIAGGPADTQYFGPGTRLTVL.

The table lists this clonotype with a few counts. V and J are TRBV7-9 and TRBJ2-1, with D maybe TRBD2 (6 bases). This CDR3 has 13 residues. Trimming removed 6 bases at V and 4 bases at J, with 10 bases between. CDR1 is SEHNR, CDR2 FQNEAQ, per germline (reference sequence). For the CDR3, the DNA is TGTGCCAGCAGACGGGAGAATTACAATGAGCAGTTCTTC. It codes for CASRRENYNEQFF.

The chain recombines TRBV7-3 with TRBJ2-2; D possibly corresponds to TRBD2 (6 bases). V gave up 2 bases and J gave up 4 bases, with 11 bases separating them. Germline V lookup: CDR1 SGHTA, CDR2 FQGTGA. This CDR3 is built from 15 residues. The CDR3 spells CASSLRGEATGELFF. The CDR3 DNA is TGTGCCAGCAGCTTACGAGGGGAGGCCACCGGGGAGCTGTTTTTT.

There are many counts of this clonotype. The V and J genes are TRBV12-3 or TRBV12-4 and TRBJ2-1; 10 bases match TRBD2. Trimming at V came to 4 bases and at J to 0 bases, leaving 12 bases not matched to a gene. This CDR3 has 19 residues. The CDR3 bases are TGTGCCAGCAGTTCTAGCGGGGGTTCCTATTCAAGCTCCTACAATGAGCAGTTCTTC. It encodes CASSSSGGSYSSSYNEQFF.

In its sample, this clonotype was seen many times. The chain employs TRBV12-3 or TRBV12-4 and TRBJ1-2; possible D gene TRBD1, 5 bases. Trimming removed 4 bases at V and 7 bases at J, with 7 bases between. The CDR3 is 11 amino acids. CDR3: CASSSGLGYTF. The CDR3 region has the DNA TGTGCCAGCAGTTCGGGACTTGGCTACACCTTC.

V and J are TRBV12-3 or TRBV12-4 and TRBJ1-1; D is perhaps TRBD1 (5 bases). This CDR3 contains 13 residues. V shed 7 bases and J shed 7 bases, with 16 bases lying between them. The CDR3 loop is CASISPGGIEAFF. CDR3 bases: TGTGCCAGCATCTCACCGGGGGGGATTGAAGCTTTCTTT.

This clonotype was observed a handful of times. The rearrangement links TRBV12-3 or TRBV12-4 to TRBJ1-2; no clear D gene. V dropped 4 bases and J dropped 7 bases, with 13 bases sitting between them. This CDR3 has 13 residues. CDR3 loop: CASSSTVRAGYTF. CDR3 nucleotides: TGTGCCAGCAGTTCGACCGTTAGGGCTGGCTACACCTTC.

This clonotype was seen a handful of times. The rearrangement uses TRBV15 and TRBJ2-5, with 9 bases aligning to TRBD2. V was clipped by 3 bases and J by 2 bases; unmatched bases: 16. The germline V gene encodes CDR1 LNHNV and CDR2 YYDKDF (reference sequence). CDR3 length: 19 amino acids. This CDR3 reads CATSSSFGLAGVAQETQYF. In DNA, the CDR3 is TGTGCCACCAGCAGCTCCTTTGGTTTAGCGGGAGTAGCACAAGAGACCCAGTACTTC.

The chain combines TRBV10-3 with TRBJ2-7; 7 bases are shared with TRBD2. CDR3 length: 14 residues. Per the germline V gene, CDR1 is ENHRY and CDR2 is SYGVKD. V shed 3 bases, J shed 3 bases, and the junction held 5 bases outside the gene matches. The CDR3 sequence is CAISDPSGYYEQYF. In DNA, the CDR3 is TGTGCCATCAGTGACCCTAGCGGCTACTACGAGCAGTACTTC.

This clonotype came up a few times. The chain combines TRBV18 with TRBJ1-2; 8 nucleotides agree with TRBD1. The ends lost 3 bases at V and 4 bases at J; junction bases unmatched: 4. The CDR3 sequence is 14 residues long. Germline CDR1 reads KGHSH; CDR2 reads LQKENI. Here the CDR3 reads CASSPTGDLYGYTF. DNA for the CDR3: TGTGCCAGCTCACCGACAGGGGATCTCTATGGCTACACCTTC.

V usage is TRBV6-2 or TRBV6-3 and J usage is TRBJ1-1; 10 nucleotides line up with TRBD1. V dropped 2 bases and J dropped 5; count of bases not matched to a gene: 2. CDR1 MNHEY and CDR2 SVGEGT come from the germline V gene. CDR3 length: 14 residues. The CDR3 region is CASSYDRGHTEAFF. The CDR3 DNA reads TGTGCCAGCAGTTACGACAGGGGGCATACTGAAGCTTTCTTT.

This clonotype was seen a handful of times. The chain recombines TRBV6-1 with TRBJ2-7; D is possibly TRBD1 or TRBD2 (5 bases each). Per germline, CDR1 MNHNS and CDR2 SASEGT. The CDR3 length is 13 residues. With 7 bases removed from V and 6 bases from J, the gap between germline ends came to 16 bases. CDR3: CASTPQARGEQYF. The CDR3 coding sequence is TGTGCCAGCACCCCACAGGCGAGGGGCGAGCAGTACTTC.

For this clonotype: A much bigger clone sits one base away, suggesting this may be a read error. The chain carries TRBV12-3 or TRBV12-4 and TRBJ1-1; D is ambiguous. V was clipped by 6 bases and J by 1 base, with 9 bases between them. This CDR3 is built from 13 residues. CDR3 sequence (DNA): TGTGCCAGCAGCCCTAAGCGGAACACTGAAGCTTTCTTT. Translated: CASSPKRNTEAFF.

The chain uses TRBV7-8 and TRBJ1-5; D is unclear. This CDR3 is 16 amino acids long. Trimming cost V 0 bases and J 0 bases, with 9 bases left between them. Germline V gives CDR1 SGHVS, CDR2 FQNEAQ. CDR3 DNA: TGTGCCAGCAGCTTAGCGGTAGTAAATAGCAATCAGCCCCAGCATTTT. Translated: CASSLAVVNSNQPQHF.

This clonotype was seen a handful of times. The chain employs TRBV6-5 and TRBJ2-2, with D possibly being TRBD2 (6 bases). Germline CDR1 is MNHEY and CDR2 is SVGAGI. Trimming removed 0 bases at V and 1 base at J, with 12 bases between. The CDR3 loop spans 17 amino acids. The CDR3 region is CASSYSIGTRNTGELFF. The CDR3 DNA reads TGTGCCAGCAGTTACTCGATTGGGACTCGGAACACCGGGGAGCTGTTTTTT.

This clonotype was picked up a small number of times. The chain employs TRBV10-3 and TRBJ1-5; tentatively, D is TRBD1 (6 bases). Between the trimmed V and J ends, which lost 6 bases and 1 base, there was a span of 7 bases. The length of the CDR3 is 13 residues. From germline, CDR1 is ENHRY and CDR2 SYGVKD. The CDR3 region is CAISGQSNQPQHF. In DNA form, the CDR3 reads TGTGCCATCAGCGGACAGAGCAATCAGCCCCAGCATTTT.

This clonotype has only a few counts. Here the CDR3 reads CAISDGGLEETQYF. For the CDR3, the DNA is TGTGCCATCAGTGATGGGGGCCTAGAAGAGACCCAGTACTTC. The gene calls are TRBV10-3 and TRBJ2-5; D is perhaps TRBD1 (6 bases). The CDR3 totals 14 residues. The germline CDR1 and CDR2 sequences are ENHRY and SYGVKD. Trimming cost V 3 bases and J 3 bases, with 11 bases left between them.

The chain employs TRBV5-5 and TRBJ2-3; D uncertain. Per the germline V gene, CDR1 is SGHKS and CDR2 is YYEKEE (reference sequence). The V gene lost 4 bases and the J gene lost 0 bases, with 9 bases spanning the gap. This CDR3 spans 14 amino acids. CDR3 protein: CASSLTTSTDTQYF. The CDR3 nucleotides read TGTGCCAGCAGCCTAACTACTAGCACAGATACGCAGTATTTT.

The V call is TRBV20-1, the J call TRBJ1-1, with TRBD1 identical over 8 bases. The CDR3 has 13 residues. Germline assignment: CDR1 DFQATT and CDR2 SNEGSKA (reference sequence). J lost 0 bases, V lost 6 bases, and 3 bases had no gene match. CDR3 bases: TGCAGTGCAGAGGACAGGGTGAACACTGAAGCTTTCTTT. Translating it yields CSAEDRVNTEAFF.